These 25 T cell receptor beta chains were sequenced from one sample in a study of cytomegalovirus exposure and HLA in healthy donors. The PCR had 60 Vbeta and 13 Jbeta primers. TCRdb's table, derived via immunoSEQ multiplex PCR, lists solely in-frame clones and lacks some. The repertoire has 170,000 or so clones, around 79% of them found once; the top ten carry just over 3%. The sample was PBMCs. These receptors all come from a woman between 40 and 55 years old in good health and CMV-seronegative.

The genes are TRBV9 and TRBJ1-2; a possible D gene is TRBD1 (5 bases). Germline CDR1 SGDLS, CDR2 YYNGEE. There are 14 residues in the CDR3. The ends were cut back, 0 bases at V and 7 bases at J, with 13 bases in the middle. The chain's CDR3 is CASSVEGRVPGYTF. CDR3 in DNA: TGTGCCAGCAGCGTAGAGGGGAGGGTCCCTGGCTACACCTTC.

CDR3 bases: TGTGCCAGCAGTGGTAGCCAGGCACCGGGATGGCCCCAGCATTTT. Translated: CASSGSQAPGWPQHF. The chain links TRBV6-1 to TRBJ1-5, with no clear D. V gave up 4 bases and J gave up 9 bases, with 19 bases separating them. From germline, CDR1 is MNHNS and CDR2 SASEGT. This CDR3 has 15 residues.

CDR3 sequence: CASSPDRAYEQYF. The CDR3 coding sequence is TGCGCCAGCAGCCCGGACAGGGCCTACGAGCAGTACTTC. The rearrangement uses TRBV5-1 and TRBJ2-7, with TRBD1 matching over 8 bases. V was pared by 4 bases and J by 2 bases, with 2 bases of the junction left unmatched. The length of the CDR3 is 13 residues. Germline V gene sequence: CDR1 SGHRS, CDR2 YFSETQ.

The chain carries TRBV2 and TRBJ2-5; D may be TRBD1 (6 bases). The V end was cut by 7 bases, the J end by 6 bases, with 12 bases between. This CDR3 is 12 amino acids long. CDR1 SNHLY and CDR2 FYNNEI come from the germline V gene. The DNA of the CDR3 is TGTGCCAGCAACAGGGTAGACAAGACCCAGTACTTC. Its protein is CASNRVDKTQYF.

The chain couples TRBV7-9 to TRBJ2-4, with D possibly being TRBD2 (5 bases). Germline-derived CDR1 and CDR2 are SEHNR and FQNEAQ (reference sequence). V was shortened by 8 bases and J by 3 bases, with 11 bases between the two germline ends. The CDR3 consists of 13 residues. DNA for the CDR3: TGTGCCAGCGGGCAGGCGGGCAAAAACATTCAGTACTTC. This sequence encodes CASGQAGKNIQYF.

The rearrangement links TRBV6-5 to TRBJ1-2; D unresolved. CDR3 length: 15 residues. Between the trimmed V and J ends, which lost 4 bases and 0 bases, there was a span of 12 bases. Germline V gives CDR1 MNHEY, CDR2 SVGAGI. Here the CDR3 DNA reads TGTGCCAGCAGTTCCGAATCCTCAGCTAACTATGGCTACACCTTC. Its protein product is CASSSESSANYGYTF.

The chain employs TRBV15 and TRBJ2-3; D gene unclear. The germline V and J ends were trimmed by 2 bases and 0 bases, with 6 bases remaining between them. CDR3 size: 14 residues. Germline CDR1 is LNHNV and CDR2 is YYDKDF (reference sequence). This CDR3 is CATSRTTSTDTQYF. The CDR3 region has the DNA TGTGCCACCAGCAGAACAACGAGCACAGATACGCAGTATTTT.

The chain uses TRBV15 and TRBJ2-5, with 8 bases that match TRBD1. The ends lost 5 bases at V and 5 bases at J; junction bases unmatched: 7. This CDR3 has 14 residues. Germline CDR1 and CDR2: LNHNV and YYDKDF (reference sequence). This chain's CDR3 is CATSLGQGRETQYF. As DNA, the CDR3 is TGTGCCACCAGCCTCGGACAGGGCAGGGAGACCCAGTACTTC.

This clone showed up just once. This sequence joins TRBV25-1 and TRBJ1-4; perhaps TRBD1 as D (6 bases). CDR1 is MGHDK, CDR2 SYGVNS, per germline. With 6 bases removed from V and 6 bases from J, the gap between germline ends came to 14 bases. The CDR3 contains 14 residues. As DNA, the CDR3 is TGTGCCAGCAGCCCCGCAGGGGTGGATGAAAAACTGTTTTTT. As protein: CASSPAGVDEKLFF.

The V and J genes are TRBV9 and TRBJ1-2, with D possibly matching TRBD1 (6 bases). With 4 bases removed from V and 8 bases from J, the gap between germline ends came to 15 bases. The germline gives CDR1 SGDLS, CDR2 YYNGEE. The CDR3 loop spans 13 amino acids. The DNA of the CDR3 is TGTGCCAGCAGCTCACAGGGTCTGTGGGGCTACACCTTC. It specifies CASSSQGLWGYTF.

The chain links TRBV6-1 to TRBJ2-5; TRBD1 is a possible D gene (5 bases). The CDR3 has 14 residues. Trimming cost V 2 bases and J 3 bases, with 10 bases left between them. Germline CDR1 is MNHNS and CDR2 is SASEGT. Here the CDR3 reads CASSENRSKETQYF. Written as DNA, the CDR3 is TGTGCCAGCAGTGAAAACAGGTCAAAAGAGACCCAGTACTTC.

The V and J genes are TRBV5-6 and TRBJ1-5; D call uncertain. The CDR3 spans 13 residues. Germline-derived CDR1 and CDR2 are SGHDT and YYEEEE. V was pared by 3 bases and J by 6 bases, with 10 bases between. The CDR3 protein is CASSSSGVQPQHF. The CDR3 DNA is TGTGCCAGCAGCTCTTCCGGGGTTCAGCCCCAGCATTTT.

In nucleotides, the CDR3 is TGTGCCAGCAGTACCTCTACAGGGGGCCCCCGGGATACGCAGTATTTT. Translated: CASSTSTGGPRDTQYF. This chain uses TRBV6-6 with TRBJ2-3, with TRBD1 matching 9 bases. CDR3 length: 16 amino acids. J gave up 6 bases and V 5 bases, and 12 bases lay outside the gene matches. Germline V CDR1 and CDR2: MNHNY, SVGAGI (reference sequence).

Note on this clone: Other DNA sequences in the sample encode the same CDR3. The V gene is TRBV11-3, the J gene TRBJ2-3; maybe TRBD2 (6 bases). CDR1 is SGHNT, CDR2 YENEEA, per germline. V gave up 5 bases and J gave up 5 bases, with 8 bases separating them. The CDR3 is 12 amino acids. The chain's CDR3 is CASSPGGDTQYF. The CDR3 DNA follows: TGTGCCAGCAGCCCCGGGGGAGATACGCAGTATTTT.

The chain employs TRBV5-8 and TRBJ1-6; D might be TRBD1 (6 bases). The germline V and J ends were trimmed by 9 bases and 0 bases, with 13 bases remaining between them. This CDR3 has 15 residues. CDR1 is SGHTS and CDR2 is YDEGEE in the germline V gene. CDR3 in amino acids: CATTGSSSYNSPLHF. CDR3 nucleotide sequence: TGTGCCACCACAGGGTCAAGCTCCTATAATTCACCCCTCCACTTT.

The rearrangement uses TRBV19 and TRBJ1-2; the match to TRBD1 covers 11 bases. The junction had 11 bases not matched to a gene; V was cut back by 9 bases and J by 2 bases. The CDR3 is 16 residues long. Germline V gene data show CDR1 as LNHDA and CDR2 as SQIVND (reference sequence). The CDR3 nucleotides read TGTGCCAGCGCGCGTGGACAGGGGGCTTCCAACTATGGCTACACCTTC. As protein: CASARGQGASNYGYTF.

This clone came up a few times. The gene calls are TRBV10-3 and TRBJ1-5, with TRBD1 matching 9 bases. Germline CDR1 reads ENHRY; CDR2 reads SYGVKD. The CDR3 has 15 residues. V lost 2 bases to trimming and J lost 6 bases; unmatched junction nucleotides: 5. The CDR3 loop is CAISEGQGLGQPQHF. Written as DNA, the CDR3 is TGTGCCATCAGTGAGGGACAGGGGTTGGGTCAGCCCCAGCATTTT.

The chain recombines TRBV15 with TRBJ2-3; D is unresolved. CDR1 is LNHNV and CDR2 is YYDKDF in the germline V gene (reference sequence). This CDR3 region has 12 residues. Trimming removed 1 base from V and 5 bases from J, with 4 bases in between. The CDR3 region is CATSRVGDTQYF. The CDR3 DNA reads TGTGCCACCAGCAGAGTCGGAGATACGCAGTATTTT. Using reference TRBV15 and TRBJ2-3 for the parts outside the CDR3, the full variable domain is DAMVIQNPRYQVTQFGKPVTLSCSQTLNHNVMYWYQQKSSQAPKLLFHYYDKDFNNEADTPDNFQSRRPNTSFCFLDIRSPGLGDTAMYLCATSRVGDTQYFGPGTRLTVL.

A remark on this clone: This sample also contains other DNA sequences that code for the same CDR3. The chain is built from TRBV5-1 and TRBJ1-2; 7 nucleotides align to TRBD1. This CDR3 region has 17 residues. In germline, CDR1 is SGHRS, CDR2 YFSETQ. J was trimmed by 5 bases and V by 2 bases; bases with no gene match: 15. DNA of the CDR3: TGCGCCAGCAGCTTCCCCGGGACAGAACCTATACCATATGGCTACACCTTC. The encoded protein is CASSFPGTEPIPYGYTF.

This chain connects TRBV5-1 to TRBJ2-3; D might be TRBD1 (6 bases). The V end lost 0 bases, the J end lost 3 bases, and 11 bases lay between the germline ends. The CDR3 is 15 residues long. Germline lookup yields CDR1 SGHRS and CDR2 YFSETQ. The CDR3: CASSLVQGRTDTQYF. CDR3 DNA: TGCGCCAGCAGCTTGGTACAGGGTCGAACAGATACGCAGTATTTT.

This chain joins TRBV2 and TRBJ1-1; TRBD1 is a possible D gene (5 bases). This CDR3 is 12 amino acids long. V was trimmed by 6 bases and J by 8 bases, leaving 13 bases between them. Germline-derived CDR1 and CDR2 are SNHLY and FYNNEI. For the CDR3, the DNA is TGTGCCAGCAGACCTCAGGGCTTCGAAGCTTTCTTT. Translation: CASRPQGFEAFF.

J is TRBJ2-7 and V is TRBV29-1; a weak D match, TRBD2 (6 bases). V was shortened by 4 bases and J by 0 bases, with 22 bases between the two germline ends. CDR1 and CDR2 from the germline V gene are SQVTM and ANQGSEA. The CDR3 is made up of 17 amino acids. This chain's CDR3 is CSVGKGGWDSSSYEQYF. CDR3 sequence (DNA): TGCAGCGTTGGAAAAGGTGGATGGGACTCCAGCTCCTACGAGCAGTACTTC.

This chain uses TRBV18 with TRBJ1-2; 10 bases align to TRBD1. J gave up 6 bases and V 4 bases, and 11 bases lay outside the gene matches. Germline loops: CDR1 KGHSH, CDR2 LQKENI. The CDR3 is 16 residues long. The DNA for the CDR3 is TGTGCCAGCTCACTTGTCCCGGGACAGGGGTTCGATGGCTACACCTTC. Amino acids: CASSLVPGQGFDGYTF.

This clone occurred a few times. V is TRBV28 and J is TRBJ2-4, with TRBD1 matching over 7 bases. This CDR3 spans 16 amino acids. Germline-derived CDR1 and CDR2 are MDHEN and SYDVKM. V shed 4 bases, J shed 3 bases, and the junction held 9 bases outside the gene matches. The CDR3 sequence: CASSWLGGKGKNIQYF. The DNA for the CDR3 is TGTGCCAGCAGTTGGCTAGGGGGCAAGGGCAAAAACATTCAGTACTTC. Using reference TRBV28 and TRBJ2-4 for the parts outside the CDR3, the full variable domain is DVKVTQSSRYLVKRTGEKVFLECVQDMDHENMFWYRQDPGLGLRLIYFSYDVKMKEKGDIPEGYSVSREKKERFSLILESASTNQTSMYLCASSWLGGKGKNIQYFGAGTRLSVL.

The rearrangement joins TRBV10-3 to TRBJ2-5; 8 nucleotides agree with TRBD1. CDR3 size: 13 residues. Unmatched junction bases numbered 5, after V lost 6 bases and J lost 5 bases. Looked up from germline, CDR1 is ENHRY and CDR2 is SYGVKD. Here the CDR3 DNA reads TGTGCCATCAGCTCTGGACAGGGCGAGACCCAGTACTTC. Its translation: CAISSGQGETQYF.